The sample holds one count of the clone carrying this TCR beta chain. V gave up 11 bases and J gave up 2 bases; unmatched junction bases: 9. This CDR3 comprises 14 residues. The germline V gene encodes CDR1 MNHEY and CDR2 SMNVEV (reference sequence). These data originate in a study of T cell changes during pregnancy in multiple sclerosis. Sequencing used immunoSEQ multiplex PCR; TCRdb keeps in-frame clones, though not all of them. The profile shows under 40,000 clones, roughly 90% of them singletons. The V call is TRBV27, the J call TRBJ1-5, with 7 positions matching TRBD1. The sample was peripheral blood, taken in the second trimester of pregnancy. The sequence came from a female donor in good health, enrolled as a control in a pregnancy study. The CDR3 DNA reads as TGTGCCGCACGACCCGGGACAGGCAATCAGCCCCAGCATTTT. This gives the protein CAARPGTGNQPQHF.